The entry below gives a single T cell receptor beta chain sequence along with its context. These data originate in a study of blood T cell repertoires in COVID-19. Study summary: PBMCs, B-cell-depleted T cells, or T cells were the source of the cDNA or gDNA that made up the material.

Per the original data handling: Counts of nucleated cells, estimated from reference gene primer amplification, were obtained. Sequencing was performed with immunoSEQ multiplex PCR; in TCRdb, only in-frame clones are kept and a portion is missing. Clonal size and the V and J genes are those of that table, whereas D and trimming came from the DNA. The sample contains some 190,000 clones, about 81% of which appear only once. The germline gives CDR1 SGHTA, CDR2 FQGNSA. The CDR3 is 14 residues long. The trim removed 5 bases at V and 2 bases at J, leaving 2 bases unmatched. The clonotype originates from a woman aged 55-75 years with COVID-19, enrolled during active disease. The gene calls are TRBV7-2 and TRBJ2-7; 11 nucleotides align to TRBD2. Source material: peripheral blood. The CDR3 loop reads CASSGSGRAYEQYF. DNA of the CDR3: TGTGCCAGCAGCGGTAGCGGGAGGGCCTACGAGCAGTACTTC.